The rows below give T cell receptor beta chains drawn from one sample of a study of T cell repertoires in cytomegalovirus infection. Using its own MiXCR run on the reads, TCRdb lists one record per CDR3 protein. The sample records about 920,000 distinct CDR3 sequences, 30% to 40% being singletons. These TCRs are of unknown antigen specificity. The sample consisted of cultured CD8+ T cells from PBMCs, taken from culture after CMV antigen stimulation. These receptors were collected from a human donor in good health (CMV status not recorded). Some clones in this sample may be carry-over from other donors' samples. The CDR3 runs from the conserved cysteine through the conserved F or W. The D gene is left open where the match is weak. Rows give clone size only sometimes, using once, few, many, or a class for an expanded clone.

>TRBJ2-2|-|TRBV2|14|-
TGTGCCAGCAGTTCCGGACTTTACACCGAGGAGCTGTTTTTT
CASSSGLYTEELFF
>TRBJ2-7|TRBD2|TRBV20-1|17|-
TGCAGTGCCCAGAGGGGGACTAGCGGGGGGGCGGTCTACGAGCAGTACTTC
CSAQRGTSGGAVYEQYF
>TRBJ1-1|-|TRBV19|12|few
TGTGCCAGTCTCCAGCGGGGGACTGAAGCTTTCTTT
CASLQRGTEAFF
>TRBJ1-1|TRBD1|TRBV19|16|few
TGTGCCAGTAGTGACAGGGGGAACGAAGAGTACACTGAAGCTTTCTTT
CASSDRGNEEYTEAFF
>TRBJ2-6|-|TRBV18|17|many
TGTGCCAGCTCAGCAGGACGGGCCAGCTCTGGGGCCAACGTCCTGACTTTC
CASSAGRASSGANVLTF
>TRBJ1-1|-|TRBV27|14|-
TGTGCCACCTCAATCGGGGGCTCTGACACTGAAGCTTTCTTT
CATSIGGSDTEAFF
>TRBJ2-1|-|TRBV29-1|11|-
TGCAGCGTTGATTATTACAATGAGCAGTTCTTC
CSVDYYNEQFF
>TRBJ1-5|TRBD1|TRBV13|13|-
TGTGCCAGCAGCTTAAGGGGGCGTCAGCCCCAGCATTTT
CASSLRGRQPQHF
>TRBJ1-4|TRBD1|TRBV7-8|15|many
TGTGCCAGCAGCTTAGGGGCGGGACAGAATGAAAAACTGTTTTTT
CASSLGAGQNEKLFF
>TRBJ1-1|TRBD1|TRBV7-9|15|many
TGTGCCAGCAGCCATAAGGACAGGGTGAACACTGAAGCTTTCTTT
CASSHKDRVNTEAFF
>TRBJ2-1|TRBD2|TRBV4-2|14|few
TGTGCCAGCACCGCCGGGACTAACTACAATGAGCAGTTCTTC
CASTAGTNYNEQFF
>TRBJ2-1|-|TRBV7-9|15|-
TGTGCCAGCAGCTCCCTTAGGCTTCCTTACAATGAGCAGTTCTTC
CASSSLRLPYNEQFF
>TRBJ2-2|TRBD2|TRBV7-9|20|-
TGTGCCAGCAGCCTAAATAGGATGACTAGCGGGGGCCCCGGAACCGGGGAGCTGTTTTTT
CASSLNRMTSGGPGTGELFF
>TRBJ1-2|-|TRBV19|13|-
TGTGCCAGTAGTTTGGCACTTTGGTTGGGCTACACCTTC
CASSLALWLGYTF
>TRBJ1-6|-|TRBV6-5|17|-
TGTGCCAGCAGTTACTCTGTCATGAGCTCCTATAATTCACCCCTCCACTTT
CASSYSVMSSYNSPLHF
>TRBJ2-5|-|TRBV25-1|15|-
TGTGCCAGCAGTGCTGAGAACAGGGTTCAAGAGACCCAGTACTTC
CASSAENRVQETQYF
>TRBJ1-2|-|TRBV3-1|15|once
TGTGCCAGCAGCCACCGAACTGATCCCCACTATGGCTACACCTTC
CASSHRTDPHYGYTF
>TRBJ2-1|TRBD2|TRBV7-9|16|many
TGTGCCAGCAGCTTAGTCGTAGCGGGGGGTTACAATGAGCAGTTCTTC
CASSLVVAGGYNEQFF
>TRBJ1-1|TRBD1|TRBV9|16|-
TGTGCCAGCAGCGTAGCCGGGACAGGGGGCTACACTGAAGCTTTCTTT
CASSVAGTGGYTEAFF
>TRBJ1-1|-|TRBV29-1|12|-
TGCAGCGTTGATCGGGGGTACACTGAAGCTTTCTTT
CSVDRGYTEAFF
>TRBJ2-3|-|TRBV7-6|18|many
TGTGCCAGCAGCACCCTTCCTTCACAGGAGTTTTTCACAGATACGCAGTATTTT
CASSTLPSQEFFTDTQYF
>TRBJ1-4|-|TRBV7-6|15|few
TGTGCCAGCAGCTTTATCGAATCAACTAATGAAAAACTGTTTTTT
CASSFIESTNEKLFF